The 25 T cell receptor beta chains presented below share a single source sample, sequenced in a study of blood T cell repertoires in COVID-19. Produced via immunoSEQ multiplex PCR; TCRdb's table is partial and in-frame only. The sample shows roughly 25,000 clones, 70% to 90% of them seen only once. The specimen was peripheral blood. Receptor source: a woman aged 70 to 79 with COVID-19, enrolled during active disease.

The genes are TRBV9 and TRBJ1-3, with TRBD1 as a possible D gene (5 bases). Germline-derived CDR1 and CDR2 are SGDLS and YYNGEE. This CDR3 has 14 residues. Trimming pared 5 bases from V and 2 bases from J, leaving 11 bases between. The CDR3 nucleotides read TGTGCCAGCAGTCCTGACAGAACTGGAAACACCATATATTTT. It codes for CASSPDRTGNTIYF.

This sequence joins TRBV27 and TRBJ1-1, with a tentative D call TRBD1 (5 bases). The V gene's germline CDR1 is MNHEY and CDR2 SMNVEV (reference sequence). The CDR3 spans 15 residues. The V and J ends lost 6 bases and 2 bases respectively, with 16 bases between them. The CDR3 region has the DNA TGTGCCAGCAGGGATTTGGGGCCGCTAAACACTGAAGCTTTCTTT. It is translated as CASRDLGPLNTEAFF.

This clone was observed a single time. This rearrangement joins TRBV9 to TRBJ1-1; TRBD1 aligns across 8 bases. The germline V gene encodes CDR1 SGDLS and CDR2 YYNGEE. J lost 6 bases, V lost 3 bases, and 7 bases had no gene match. This CDR3 contains 14 residues. The chain's CDR3 is CASSARTGTAEAFF. Written as DNA, the CDR3 is TGTGCCAGCAGCGCGCGGACAGGGACCGCTGAAGCTTTCTTT.

The chain combines TRBV4-3 with TRBJ1-4, with 8 bases identical to TRBD1. CDR3 length equals 18 residues. Germline assignment: CDR1 LGHNA and CDR2 YSLEER. The junction had 14 bases not matched to a gene; V was cut back by 0 bases and J by 8 bases. The chain's CDR3 is CASSQDWGQGAEGEKLFF. In DNA form, the CDR3 reads TGCGCCAGCAGCCAAGATTGGGGGCAGGGGGCGGAGGGCGAAAAACTGTTTTTT.

The chain couples TRBV5-4 to TRBJ2-2; D remains ambiguous. This CDR3 has 14 residues. Trimming cost V 0 bases and J 2 bases, with 5 bases left between them. Germline loops: CDR1 SGHNT, CDR2 YYREEE (reference sequence). The CDR3 protein is CASSLGHNTGELFF. CDR3 bases: TGTGCCAGCAGCTTGGGGCACAACACCGGGGAGCTGTTTTTT.

This chain joins TRBV5-4 and TRBJ1-1; possibly TRBD1 for D (5 bases). V lost 0 bases to trimming and J lost 0 bases, with 9 bases between them. This CDR3 comprises 15 residues. CDR1 is SGHNT, CDR2 YYREEE, per germline (reference sequence). The CDR3 protein is CASSLGGVVNTEAFF. The CDR3 DNA reads as TGTGCCAGCAGCTTGGGGGGCGTTGTGAACACTGAAGCTTTCTTT.

The V and J genes are TRBV4-3 and TRBJ1-3; no definite D call. Trimming took 6 bases from V and 0 from J, leaving 12 bases between them. The CDR3 is made up of 15 amino acids. CDR1 LGHNA and CDR2 YSLEER come from the germline V gene. CDR3 sequence (DNA): TGCGCCAGCAGTTCGACTGTTAGCTCTGGAAACACCATATATTTT. The encoded protein is CASSSTVSSGNTIYF.

The chain uses TRBV10-2 and TRBJ1-5; 7 nucleotides line up with TRBD1. Germline values: CDR1 WSHSY, CDR2 SAAADI. The junction had 5 bases not matched to a gene; V was cut back by 6 bases and J by 3 bases. CDR3 length: 14 amino acids. The CDR3 spells CASSSGQFNQPQHF. CDR3 nucleotides: TGCGCCAGCAGCTCGGGACAGTTCAATCAGCCCCAGCATTTT.

The chain couples TRBV7-2 to TRBJ2-2; 8 bases agree with TRBD2. CDR3 size: 18 residues. Trimming removed 5 bases from V and 6 bases from J; junction bases left unmatched: 17. CDR1 and CDR2 (germline): SGHTA, FQGNSA. DNA for the CDR3: TGTGCCAGCAGCCCTTACCAGCGGGGGCCTCCTTTCGCCGGGGAGCTGTTTTTT. Amino acid sequence: CASSPYQRGPPFAGELFF.

The chain recombines TRBV18 with TRBJ1-1; D unclear. There are 16 residues in the CDR3. Germline CDR1 is KGHSH and CDR2 is LQKENI. V lost 0 bases to trimming and J lost 0 bases, with 11 bases between them. DNA of the CDR3: TGTGCCAGCTCACCACCGTGGGCGGGCATGAACACTGAAGCTTTCTTT. Its translation is CASSPPWAGMNTEAFF.

The CDR3 region is CATSDSQPGETQYF. The CDR3 bases are TGTGCCACCAGTGACTCCCAGCCAGGGGAAACGCAGTATTTT. This chain links TRBV24-1 with TRBJ2-3; TRBD1 is a possible D gene (6 bases). This CDR3 contains 14 residues. Per germline, CDR1 KGHDR and CDR2 SFDVKD. The V end lost 4 bases, the J end lost 9 bases, and 16 bases lay between the germline ends.

This chain uses TRBV6-2 or TRBV6-3 with TRBJ2-7, with 7 positions matching TRBD2. J gave up 3 bases and V 4 bases, and 15 bases lay outside the gene matches. Looked up from germline, CDR1 is MNHEY and CDR2 is SVGEGT. This CDR3 spans 17 amino acids. This chain's CDR3 is CASSSQLAAASNYEQYF. The CDR3 coding sequence is TGTGCCAGCAGTTCGCAGCTAGCGGCAGCTTCGAACTACGAGCAGTACTTC.

The chain uses TRBV6-2 or TRBV6-3 and TRBJ2-1, with a weak D call TRBD2 (5 bases). The CDR3 spans 16 residues. Between the trimmed V and J ends, which lost 0 bases and 9 bases, there was a span of 18 bases. CDR1 MNHEY and CDR2 SVGEGT come from the germline V gene. The CDR3 loop reads CASSYSRFRAGFEQFF. The CDR3 DNA follows: TGTGCCAGCAGTTACTCTCGTTTTCGGGCGGGTTTTGAGCAGTTCTTC.

This clone came up a few times. J is TRBJ2-6 and V is TRBV11-2, with a tentative D call TRBD1 (6 bases). Per the germline V gene, CDR1 is SGHAT and CDR2 is FQNNGV. The CDR3 length is 19 residues. The V gene lost 0 bases and the J gene lost 0 bases, with 15 bases spanning the gap. The CDR3 sequence: CASSLDLDRPSSGANVLTF. CDR3 DNA sequence: TGTGCCAGCAGCTTAGATCTCGACAGGCCCAGCTCTGGGGCCAACGTCCTGACTTTC.

The V gene is TRBV6-2 or TRBV6-3, the J gene TRBJ2-3, with D uncertain. This CDR3 region has 19 residues. V was shortened by 2 bases and J by 2 bases, with 23 bases between the two germline ends. Germline V gene lookup returns CDR1 MNHEY and CDR2 SVGEGT. The CDR3 here is CASSYPTRGKDSFTDTQYF. For the CDR3, the DNA is TGTGCCAGCAGTTACCCCACGAGAGGAAAGGATTCTTTCACAGATACGCAGTATTTT.

This clone was seen a few times. The chain recombines TRBV7-9 with TRBJ1-4, with D unresolved. The CDR3 loop spans 15 amino acids. CDR1 is SEHNR and CDR2 is FQNEAQ in the germline V gene (reference sequence). Trimming removed 7 bases at V and 2 bases at J, with 14 bases between. The CDR3 nucleotides are TGTGCCAGCACCCGGGGAATACGGACTAATGAAAAACTGTTTTTT. Translated: CASTRGIRTNEKLFF.

A single count supports this clone. The CDR3 spells CASSFGGTGTRETQYF. CDR3 in DNA: TGCGCCAGCAGCTTTGGAGGGACAGGGACCCGGGAGACCCAGTACTTC. The V and J genes are TRBV5-1 and TRBJ2-5; 9 bases map to TRBD1. The V gene end was trimmed by 2 bases and the J gene end by 5 bases; junction bases not matched to a gene: 10. The CDR3 spans 16 residues. Germline CDR1 is SGHRS and CDR2 is YFSETQ.

This clone was found once. This rearrangement joins TRBV2 to TRBJ2-4; TRBD1 matches at 8 bases. The CDR3 sequence is 14 residues long. The germline CDR1 and CDR2 sequences are SNHLY and FYNNEI. V lost 8 bases to trimming and J lost 0 bases; unmatched junction nucleotides: 3. In DNA form, the CDR3 reads TGTGCCAGCCGACAGGGGTTAGCCAAAAACATTCAGTACTTC. Amino acids: CASRQGLAKNIQYF.

The chain recombines TRBV4-1 with TRBJ1-1; 11 nucleotides agree with TRBD1. The CDR3 consists of 17 residues. V trimming: 0 bases; J trimming: 5 bases; junction bases outside the gene matches: 8. The germline CDR1 and CDR2 sequences are MGHRA and YSYEKL. CDR3 sequence reads: CASSQDWTGGRRTEAFF. DNA of the CDR3: TGCGCCAGCAGCCAAGATTGGACAGGGGGCAGGAGAACTGAAGCTTTCTTT.

This clone showed up just once. CDR3 region: CASSQVPDNGYTF. The CDR3 region has the DNA TGTGCCAGCAGCCAGGTCCCGGACAACGGCTACACCTTC. This sequence joins TRBV3-1 (or the pseudogene TRBV3-2) and TRBJ1-2; weak D call: TRBD1 (5 bases). Germline V gene lookup returns CDR1 LGHDT and CDR2 YNNKEL (reference sequence). There are 13 residues in the CDR3. V shed 3 bases and J shed 8 bases, with 13 bases lying between them.

This clone was counted a single time. The gene calls are TRBV4-2 and TRBJ2-1, with 16 bases lining up with TRBD2. Looked up from germline, CDR1 is LGHNA and CDR2 is YNFKEQ. The CDR3 loop spans 18 amino acids. V lost 2 bases, J lost 4 bases, and 5 bases stayed unmatched. CDR3 sequence reads: CASSQQPGLAGGYNEQFF. The DNA of the CDR3 is TGTGCCAGCAGCCAACAACCGGGACTAGCGGGAGGGTACAATGAGCAGTTCTTC.

This clone was observed a few times. The rearrangement joins TRBV2 to TRBJ2-7; 8 bases are a match to TRBD1. This CDR3 region has 13 residues. Germline trimming cut 7 bases from V and 3 bases from J; bases unmatched to any gene: 5. CDR1 and CDR2 (germline): SNHLY, FYNNEI. CDR3 protein: CASIPRGHYEQYF. CDR3 coding DNA: TGTGCCAGCATACCCAGGGGGCACTACGAGCAGTACTTC. Using reference TRBV2 and TRBJ2-7 for the parts outside the CDR3, the full variable domain is EPEVTQTPSHQVTQMGQEVILRCVPISNHLYFYWYRQILGQKVEFLVSFYNNEISEKSEIFDDQFSVERPDGSNFTLKIRSTKLEDSAMYFCASIPRGHYEQYFGPGTRLTVT.

This chain links TRBV6-5 with TRBJ1-5, with 7 bases that match TRBD1. CDR1 MNHEY and CDR2 SVGAGI come from the germline V gene. This CDR3 is built from 15 residues. Germline trimming cut 5 bases from V and 5 bases from J; bases unmatched to any gene: 9. Here the CDR3 reads CASSPRQGRDQPQHF. The CDR3 DNA reads as TGTGCCAGCAGTCCGAGACAGGGCAGAGATCAGCCCCAGCATTTT.

The V gene is TRBV6-5, the J gene TRBJ1-2; D may be TRBD1 (6 bases). This CDR3 has 16 residues. V was clipped by 2 bases and J by 6 bases, with 19 bases between them. Per germline, CDR1 MNHEY and CDR2 SVGAGI. CDR3 nucleotide sequence: TGTGCCAGCAGTTACCAGGTCAGGGGCCCCCGGGATGGCTACACCTTC. Its protein product is CASSYQVRGPRDGYTF.

The V and J genes are TRBV5-1 and TRBJ1-2; D remains unclear. Germline V gene sequence: CDR1 SGHRS, CDR2 YFSETQ. There are 12 residues in the CDR3. Trimming left V 0 bases short and J 7 bases short, with 7 bases between. CDR3 sequence reads: CASSLEGGGYTF. The CDR3 DNA follows: TGCGCCAGCAGCTTGGAAGGCGGTGGCTACACCTTC.